The clone carrying this TCR beta chain was seen more than once but under ten times. Its target is unknown. Time point given: patch test 3, about 24 weeks after DPC sensitization. Noted treatment: therapeutic diphenylcyclopropenone sensitization with weekly scalp DPC. Whole blood that had not been fractionated was the source of extracted total RNA. The sample is drawn from a study of human T cells and chemical hapten exposure. On the study more broadly: Read at 6 days, the patch tests placed 0.01% DPC on the upper back.

Study-level points and caveats: The formation of large CDR3 similarity clusters by expanded TCRs significantly exceeded that of controls.

Unique molecular identifiers were attached to individual cDNA molecules within the library. TCRdb analysed the RACE reads with MiXCR anew, one entry per CDR3 protein. This sample has some 38,000 distinct CDR3 sequences; roughly 9.5% occur once, and the top ten carry approximately 25%. Germline lookup yields CDR1 MGHRA and CDR2 YSYEKL. With V trimmed by 4 bases and J by 6 bases, 6 bases remained unmatched. The CDR3 runs 16 residues. The gene calls are TRBV4-1 and TRBJ2-2; 12 positions match TRBD2. The sequence came from a man aged 50-60 years with alopecia areata. Some clones in this sample may be carry-over from other donors' samples. This material consisted of whole blood, taken in connection with sensitization to the hapten diphenylcyclopropenone (DPC). The CDR3 nucleotides are TGCGCCAGCAGCCCCACTAGCGGGAGGAGGTCCGGGGAGCTGTTTTTT. The encoded protein is CASSPTSGRRSGELFF.